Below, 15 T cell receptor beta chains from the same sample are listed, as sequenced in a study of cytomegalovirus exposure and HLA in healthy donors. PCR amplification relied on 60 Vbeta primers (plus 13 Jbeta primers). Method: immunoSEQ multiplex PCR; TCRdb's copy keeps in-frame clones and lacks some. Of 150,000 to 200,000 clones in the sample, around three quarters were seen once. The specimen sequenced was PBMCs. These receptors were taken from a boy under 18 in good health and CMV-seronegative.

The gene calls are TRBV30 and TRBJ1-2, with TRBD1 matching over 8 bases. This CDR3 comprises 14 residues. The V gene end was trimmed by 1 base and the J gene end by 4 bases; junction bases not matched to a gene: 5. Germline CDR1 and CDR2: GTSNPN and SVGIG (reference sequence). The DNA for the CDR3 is TGTGCCTGGAGTGGAGGACAGGGTATCTATGGCTACACCTTC. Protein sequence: CAWSGGQGIYGYTF.

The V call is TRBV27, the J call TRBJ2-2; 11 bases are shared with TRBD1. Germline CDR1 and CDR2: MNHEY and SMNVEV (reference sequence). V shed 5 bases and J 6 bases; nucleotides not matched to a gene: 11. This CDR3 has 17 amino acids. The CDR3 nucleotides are TGTGCCAGCAGTGGGACAGGGGGGACTAAATTGGCCGGGGAGCTGTTTTTT. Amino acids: CASSGTGGTKLAGELFF.

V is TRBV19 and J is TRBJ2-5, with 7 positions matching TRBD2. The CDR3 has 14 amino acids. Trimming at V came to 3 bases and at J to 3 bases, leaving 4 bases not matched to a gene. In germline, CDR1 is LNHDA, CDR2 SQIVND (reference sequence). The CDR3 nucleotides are TGTGCCAGTAGTATTCAGCGGGGAAAAGAGACCCAGTACTTC. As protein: CASSIQRGKETQYF.

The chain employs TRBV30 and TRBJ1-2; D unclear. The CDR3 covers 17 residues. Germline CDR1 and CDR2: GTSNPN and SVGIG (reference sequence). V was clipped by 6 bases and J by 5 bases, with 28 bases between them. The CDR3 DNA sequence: TGTGCCTGTGCTATAACGGAGTATACTTTAGGTGGATATGGCTACACCTTC. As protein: CACAITEYTLGGYGYTF.

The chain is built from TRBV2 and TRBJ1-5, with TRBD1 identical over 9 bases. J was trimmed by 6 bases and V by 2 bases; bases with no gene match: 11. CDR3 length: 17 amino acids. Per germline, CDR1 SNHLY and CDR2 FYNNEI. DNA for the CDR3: TGTGCCAGCAGTGAAAACGGGGACAGGGCAGAGGGTCAGCCCCAGCATTTT. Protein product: CASSENGDRAEGQPQHF. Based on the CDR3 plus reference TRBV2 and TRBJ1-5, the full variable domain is EPEVTQTPSHQVTQMGQEVILRCVPISNHLYFYWYRQILGQKVEFLVSFYNNEISEKSEIFDDQFSVERPDGSNFTLKIRSTKLEDSAMYFCASSENGDRAEGQPQHFGDGTRLSIL.

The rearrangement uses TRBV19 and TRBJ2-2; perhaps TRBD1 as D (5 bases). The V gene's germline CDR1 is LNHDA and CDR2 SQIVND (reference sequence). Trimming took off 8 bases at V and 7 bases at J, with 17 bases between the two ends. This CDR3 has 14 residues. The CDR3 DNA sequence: TGTGCCAGTCCGGAGCAGGGCAAGGGCGGGGAGCTGTTTTTT. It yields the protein CASPEQGKGGELFF.

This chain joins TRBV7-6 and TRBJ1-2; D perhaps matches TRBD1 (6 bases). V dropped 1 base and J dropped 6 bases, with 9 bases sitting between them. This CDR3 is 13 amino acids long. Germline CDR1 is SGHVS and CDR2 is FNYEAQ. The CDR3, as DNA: TGTGCCAGCAGCTTAGTGGCAGGGGATGGCTACACCTTC. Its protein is CASSLVAGDGYTF. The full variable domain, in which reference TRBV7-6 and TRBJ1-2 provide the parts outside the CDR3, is GAGVSQSPRYKVTKRGQDVALRCDPISGHVSLYWYRQALGQGPEFLTYFNYEAQQDKSGLPNDRFSAERPEGSISTLTIQRTEQRDSAMYRCASSLVAGDGYTFGSGTRLTVV.

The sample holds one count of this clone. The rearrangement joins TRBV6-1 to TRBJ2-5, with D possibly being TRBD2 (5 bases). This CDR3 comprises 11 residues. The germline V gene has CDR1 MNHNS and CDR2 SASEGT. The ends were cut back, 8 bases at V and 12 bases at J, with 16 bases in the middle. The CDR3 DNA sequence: TGTGCCAGCGGGGTGGAGGAGAGAAAGTACTTC. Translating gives CASGVEERKYF.

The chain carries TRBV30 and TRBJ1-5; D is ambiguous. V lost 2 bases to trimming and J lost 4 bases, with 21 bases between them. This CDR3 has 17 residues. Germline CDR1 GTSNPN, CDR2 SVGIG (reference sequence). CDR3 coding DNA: TGTGCCTGGAGTAGCGACCCAGGACTTCTCGGGAATCAGCCCCAGCATTTT. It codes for CAWSSDPGLLGNQPQHF.

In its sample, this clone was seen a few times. The CDR3 nucleotides are TGCGCCAGCAGCGGGACATTTTCCTTCACCACTAACTATGGCTACACCTTC. Protein sequence: CASSGTFSFTTNYGYTF. The chain employs TRBV5-1 and TRBJ1-2; a possible D gene is TRBD1 (6 bases). This CDR3 spans 17 amino acids. The V gene's germline CDR1 is SGHRS and CDR2 YFSETQ. V gave up 4 bases and J gave up 0 bases, with 19 bases separating them.

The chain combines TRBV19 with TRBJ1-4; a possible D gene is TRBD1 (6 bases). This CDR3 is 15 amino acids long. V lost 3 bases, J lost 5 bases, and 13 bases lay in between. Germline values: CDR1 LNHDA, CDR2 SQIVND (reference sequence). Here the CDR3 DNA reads TGTGCCAGTAGTATCCGGGACACAGACAATGAAAAACTGTTTTTT. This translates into CASSIRDTDNEKLFF.

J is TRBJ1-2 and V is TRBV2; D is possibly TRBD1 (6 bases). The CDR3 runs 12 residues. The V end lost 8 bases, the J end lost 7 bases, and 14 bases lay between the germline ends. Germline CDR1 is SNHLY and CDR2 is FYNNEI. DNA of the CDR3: TGTGCCAGCCGACTCGGGGGGGCTGGCTACACCTTC. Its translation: CASRLGGAGYTF.

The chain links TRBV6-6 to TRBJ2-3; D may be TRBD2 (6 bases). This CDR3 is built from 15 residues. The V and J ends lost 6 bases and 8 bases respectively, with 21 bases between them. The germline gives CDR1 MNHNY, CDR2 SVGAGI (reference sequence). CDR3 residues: CASSQGGPTVGTQYF. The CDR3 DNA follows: TGTGCCAGCAGCCAGGGAGGACCGACTGTGGGTACGCAGTATTTT.

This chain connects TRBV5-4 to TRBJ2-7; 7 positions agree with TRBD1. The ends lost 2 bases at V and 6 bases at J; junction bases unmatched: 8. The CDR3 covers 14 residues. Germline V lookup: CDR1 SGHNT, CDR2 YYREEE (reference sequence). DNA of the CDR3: TGTGCCAGCAGCTTCCAGGGGGAAGTCGGCGAGCAGTACTTC. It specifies CASSFQGEVGEQYF.

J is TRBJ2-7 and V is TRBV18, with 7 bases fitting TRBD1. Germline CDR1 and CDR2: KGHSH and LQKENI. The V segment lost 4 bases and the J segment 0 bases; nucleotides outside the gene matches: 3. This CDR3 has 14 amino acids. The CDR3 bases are TGTGCCAGCTCACAGGGGGCCAGCTCCTACGAGCAGTACTTC. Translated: CASSQGASSYEQYF.